This TCR beta chain came from a study of blood T cells in healthy people across ages. In the study overall: Per two T cells, template switching captured roughly one barcoded beta molecule.

The sample holds many counts of this clonotype. Trimming removed 9 bases from V and 2 bases from J, with 13 bases in between. The CDR3 spans 13 residues. The V gene's germline CDR1 is SNHLY and CDR2 FYNNEI. Sample-barcoded 5' priming and a J-beta primer mix drove a second PCR of about 6 to 12 cycles. TCRdb reprocessed the 5' RACE reads with MiXCR, giving one entry per CDR3 protein. The table records about 280,000 distinct CDR3 sequences, around 30% of them present only once. Individuals who donated were healthy Caucasians from Russia aged roughly 6 to 95. This sequence was found in a woman in her 70s in good health. V usage is TRBV2 and J usage is TRBJ2-5; tentatively, D is TRBD2 (7 bases). Specimen: blood. The DNA of the CDR3 is TGTGCCAGGTCAGCGGGGACACAAGAGACCCAGTACTTC. It encodes CARSAGTQETQYF.